This T cell receptor beta chain originates from a study of OX40 agonist ivuxolimab in advanced cancers. Study-wide context: The mean age was 60 years, ranging from about 20 to 90, with about 87% of participants male.

Some clones are missing from TCRdb's copy, which holds only in-frame ones; the method was immunoSEQ multiplex PCR. Of about 70,000 clones in the sample, about four fifths were seen once. Germline values: CDR1 KGHSH, CDR2 LQKENI. V gave up 2 bases and J gave up 9 bases; unmatched junction bases: 10. The CDR3 has 15 residues. The clonotype was recovered from an adult with an advanced solid tumor such as melanoma, head and neck, liver or kidney cancer. The material was CD4+ or CD8+ T cells sorted from blood, obtained in a trial of the OX40 agonist ivuxolimab. The chain combines TRBV18 with TRBJ1-5; 7 bases fit TRBD1. The CDR3, as DNA: TGTGCCAGCTCACCAATTACAGGGGACCGATGGCCCCAGCATTTT. It codes for CASSPITGDRWPQHF.